These 26 T cell receptor beta chains originate from one sample sequenced in a study of Ad26.COV2.S vaccination and SARS-CoV-2 variants (dated by TCRdb to the early 2020s). The library came from the immunoSEQ multiplex PCR assay. Not all clones reach the TCRdb copy of this immuneACCESS table, which keeps in-frame sequences only. Checked studies attribute under half of the gap to unresolved V genes and leave the rest unexplained. For this sample the table gives around 300,000 clones, of which roughly 90% were detected only once. Approximately 5.8% of the sample goes to the ten largest clones. In light of the paper, this sample's treatment or condition label describes: approximately 18 received Ad26.COV2.S at low or high dose, single or two shots; about 5 received placebo; per-sample allocation not given. For vaccine and placebo recipients, repertoires were sequenced using samples collected on day 63 after the first injection.

Here the sequenced sample was peripheral blood, taken in a trial of Ad26.COV2.S vaccine versus placebo. Receptors originate from a person between 18 and 59 years old who received the Ad26.COV2.S COVID-19 vaccine or a placebo.

The chain recombines TRBV2 with TRBJ1-5; no definite D call. Trimming took 8 bases from V and 0 from J, leaving 11 bases between them. Germline CDR1 reads SNHLY; CDR2 reads FYNNEI. The CDR3 runs to 14 residues. CDR3 DNA: TGTGCCAGCGCAGACACGTATAGCAATCAGCCCCAGCATTTT. Its protein product is CASADTYSNQPQHF.

V and J are TRBV3-1 (or the pseudogene TRBV3-2) and TRBJ1-2, with 8 bases identical to TRBD1. With 9 bases clipped from V and 7 bases from J, the junction kept 4 bases outside the gene matches. From germline, CDR1 is LGHDT and CDR2 YNNKEL (reference sequence). The CDR3 has 11 residues. Here the CDR3 reads CASGQGGGYTF. DNA for the CDR3: TGTGCCAGTGGACAGGGCGGTGGCTACACCTTC.

The V call is TRBV2, the J call TRBJ1-5; D possibly corresponds to TRBD1 (5 bases). V was pared by 9 bases and J by 4 bases, with 13 bases between. Germline V CDR1 and CDR2: SNHLY, FYNNEI. The CDR3 extends over 13 amino acids. CDR3 sequence (DNA): TGTGCCAGTGCCGCAGAGGGGAATCAGCCCCAGCATTTT. This codes for CASAAEGNQPQHF.

The rearrangement joins TRBV3-1 (or the pseudogene TRBV3-2) to TRBJ1-2, with D maybe TRBD1 (5 bases). The V end was cut by 4 bases, the J end by 4 bases, with 16 bases between. The germline gives CDR1 LGHDT, CDR2 YNNKEL (reference sequence). This CDR3 comprises 15 residues. This CDR3 reads CASSPLVGGTYGYTF. The CDR3 DNA is TGTGCCAGCAGCCCCTTAGTGGGGGGTACCTATGGCTACACCTTC.

The rearrangement uses TRBV5-6 and TRBJ1-3; D perhaps matches TRBD1 (5 bases). Trimming left V 1 base short and J 4 bases short, with 12 bases between. Germline V gene lookup returns CDR1 SGHDT and CDR2 YYEEEE. CDR3 length: 15 amino acids. CDR3 DNA: TGTGCCAGCAGCTTGAAAGGGGCAGGAGGAAACACCATATATTTT. This sequence encodes CASSLKGAGGNTIYF.

The chain is built from TRBV7-9 and TRBJ1-2, with 11 bases matching TRBD1. This CDR3 comprises 15 residues. Germline V gives CDR1 SEHNR, CDR2 FQNEAQ (reference sequence). The junction had 2 bases not matched to a gene; V was cut back by 1 base and J by 4 bases. This chain's CDR3 is CASSLVGQGAYGYTF. The CDR3 DNA is TGTGCCAGCAGCTTAGTAGGACAGGGGGCCTATGGCTACACCTTC.

V usage is TRBV7-9 and J usage is TRBJ2-7; D is ambiguous. The CDR3 is 12 residues long. Germline CDR1 SEHNR, CDR2 FQNEAQ (reference sequence). The germline V and J ends were trimmed by 2 bases and 0 bases, with 2 bases remaining between them. The CDR3 sequence is CASSLSSYEQYV. The CDR3 bases are TGTGCCAGCAGCTTAAGCTCCTACGAGCAGTACGTC.

The CDR3 DNA is TGTGCCAGCAGTTACTCGCGGGACAGGGCGGCTGAAGCTTTCTTT. Translated: CASSYSRDRAAEAFF. The rearrangement joins TRBV6-5 to TRBJ1-1; 9 nucleotides line up with TRBD1. There are 15 residues in the CDR3. The V segment lost 0 bases and the J segment 6 bases; nucleotides outside the gene matches: 5. CDR1 MNHEY and CDR2 SVGAGI come from the germline V gene.

This clone has only one observation. The chain uses TRBV19 and TRBJ1-4; D perhaps matches TRBD1 (5 bases). Trimming shortened V by 5 bases and J by 5 bases, and 18 bases separated the two germline ends. The CDR3 extends over 16 amino acids. Germline V gene data show CDR1 as LNHDA and CDR2 as SQIVND (reference sequence). The CDR3 protein is CASSLKTAGRNEKLFF. The DNA for the CDR3 is TGTGCCAGTAGTTTGAAGACAGCCGGGCGAAATGAAAAACTGTTTTTT.

This chain uses TRBV30 with TRBJ2-3; TRBD2 matches at 11 bases. Germline CDR1 is GTSNPN and CDR2 is SVGIG (reference sequence). J was trimmed by 6 bases and V by 4 bases; bases with no gene match: 6. The CDR3 spans 14 residues. The CDR3 protein is CAWTSGRTSDTQYF. Written as DNA, the CDR3 is TGTGCCTGGACTAGCGGGAGGACCTCCGATACGCAGTATTTT.

J is TRBJ1-4 and V is TRBV5-1, with 8 bases fitting TRBD1. In germline, CDR1 is SGHRS, CDR2 YFSETQ. The V and J ends lost 4 bases and 4 bases, in that order; junction bases with no gene match: 15. The CDR3 has 18 residues. The CDR3 region is CASSQTGAPTPFNEKLFF. CDR3 bases: TGCGCCAGCAGCCAGACAGGGGCGCCGACACCATTTAATGAAAAACTGTTTTTT.

The V gene is TRBV3-1 (or the pseudogene TRBV3-2), the J gene TRBJ1-1; D is undetermined. CDR1 is LGHDT and CDR2 is YNNKEL in the germline V gene (reference sequence). With 3 bases removed from V and 4 bases from J, the gap between germline ends came to 3 bases. This CDR3 is built from 11 residues. CDR3 sequence: CASSQGTEAFF. In DNA, the CDR3 is TGTGCCAGCAGCCAGGGCACTGAAGCTTTCTTT.

This sequence joins TRBV7-2 and TRBJ2-3; 11 nucleotides agree with TRBD1. V was clipped by 5 bases and J by 6 bases; unmatched bases: 10. CDR3 length: 16 residues. Germline V gene sequence: CDR1 SGHTA, CDR2 FQGNSA. Here the CDR3 DNA reads TGTGCCAGCAGCCCGGACCGGGACAGGGGGGGGGATACGCAGTATTTT. Translation gives CASSPDRDRGGDTQYF. Supplemented by reference TRBV7-2 and TRBJ2-3, the full variable domain reads GAGVSQSPSNKVTEKGKDVELRCDPISGHTALYWYRQSLGQGLEFLIYFQGNSAPDKSGLPSDRFSAERTGGSVSTLTIQRTQQEDSAVYLCASSPDRDRGGDTQYFGPGTRLTVL.

This chain uses TRBV7-9 with TRBJ2-7; 8 bases are a match to TRBD1. Germline CDR1 reads SEHNR; CDR2 reads FQNEAQ (reference sequence). The trim removed 3 bases at V and 2 bases at J, leaving 12 bases unmatched. The CDR3 covers 17 residues. The CDR3 spells CASSFIPDREPTYEQYF. As DNA, the CDR3 is TGTGCCAGCAGCTTTATCCCGGACAGGGAGCCCACCTACGAGCAGTACTTC.

The genes are TRBV4-3 and TRBJ2-5; the D gene is possibly TRBD2 (6 bases). Between the trimmed V and J ends, which lost 1 base and 2 bases, there was a span of 17 bases. CDR3 length: 17 amino acids. Germline CDR1 and CDR2: LGHNA and YSLEER. This CDR3 reads CASSQGLSGVIQETQYF. Here the CDR3 DNA reads TGCGCCAGCAGCCAAGGCTTATCGGGGGTCATACAAGAGACCCAGTACTTC.

The chain is built from TRBV18 and TRBJ1-4, with D possibly being TRBD1 (5 bases). V shed 3 bases and J shed 8 bases, with 13 bases lying between them. The length of the CDR3 is 14 residues. Germline V gene data show CDR1 as KGHSH and CDR2 as LQKENI. The CDR3 sequence is CASSPAGGDEKLFF. As DNA, the CDR3 is TGTGCCAGCTCACCCGCCGGAGGGGACGAAAAACTGTTTTTT.

The genes are TRBV2 and TRBJ2-7; D is possibly TRBD2 (5 bases). V was cut by 3 bases and J by 3 bases, with 6 bases left in between. CDR3 length: 12 residues. Germline CDR1 is SNHLY and CDR2 is FYNNEI. The DNA of the CDR3 is TGTGCCAGCAGTGAGGAGGTCTACGAGCAGTACGTC. Translating it yields CASSEEVYEQYV.

The chain couples TRBV11-2 to TRBJ1-1, with no clear D. The ends were cut back, 4 bases at V and 8 bases at J, with 14 bases in the middle. The CDR3 spans 13 residues. Germline CDR1 is SGHAT and CDR2 is FQNNGV. Written as DNA, the CDR3 is TGTGCCAGCAGCTCCGCCCGACCTCTCGAAGCTTTCTTT. As protein: CASSSARPLEAFF.

The chain links TRBV6-2 or TRBV6-3 to TRBJ1-2; possibly TRBD1 for D (6 bases). The germline gives CDR1 MNHEY, CDR2 SVGEGT. The CDR3 length is 14 residues. V lost 3 bases and J 3 bases, leaving 11 bases between the germline ends. The CDR3 loop reads CASSYTYRDYGYTF. The CDR3 DNA sequence: TGTGCCAGCAGTTATACGTACAGGGACTATGGCTACACCTTC.

Concerning this clone: This sample includes further DNA sequences coding for the same CDR3. V usage is TRBV4-3 and J usage is TRBJ1-3; the D is unclear. Germline lookup yields CDR1 LGHNA and CDR2 YSLEER. V was clipped by 0 bases and J by 1 base, with 1 base between them. The length of the CDR3 is 13 residues. The chain's CDR3 is CASSQESGNTIYF. CDR3 bases: TGCGCCAGCAGCCAAGAATCTGGAAACACCATATATTTT.

The CDR3 coding sequence is TGTGCCAGCAGCTTGGGACAGGGTAATTCACCCCTCCACTTT. This sequence encodes CASSLGQGNSPLHF. This rearrangement joins TRBV5-4 to TRBJ1-6; 7 nucleotides agree with TRBD1. The CDR3 has 14 residues. Germline V gene sequence: CDR1 SGHNT, CDR2 YYREEE (reference sequence). Trimming at V came to 0 bases and at J to 6 bases, leaving 0 bases not matched to a gene. The entire variable domain, with the rest obtained from reference TRBV5-4 and TRBJ1-6, is as follows: ETGVTQSPTHLIKTRGQQVTLRCSSQSGHNTVSWYQQALGQGPQFIFQYYREEENGRGNFPPRFSGLQFPNYSSELNVNALELDDSALYLCASSLGQGNSPLHFGNGTRLTVT.

J is TRBJ1-4 and V is TRBV2; D might be TRBD1 (6 bases). The CDR3 is made up of 15 amino acids. From germline, CDR1 is SNHLY and CDR2 FYNNEI. The germline V and J ends were trimmed by 8 bases and 8 bases, with 21 bases remaining between them. The CDR3 is CASVHPRGETEKLFF. CDR3 DNA: TGTGCCAGCGTTCATCCGAGGGGGGAAACAGAAAAACTGTTTTTT.

The V and J genes are TRBV5-1 and TRBJ1-1, with 7 bases aligning to TRBD1. The germline CDR1 and CDR2 sequences are SGHRS and YFSETQ. J lost 8 bases, V lost 4 bases, and 5 bases had no gene match. CDR3 length equals 12 residues. The CDR3 DNA is TGCGCCAGCAGCGGAGGGACAGCCGAAGCTTTCTTT. Residues: CASSGGTAEAFF.

The rearrangement links TRBV19 to TRBJ1-2, with D unresolved. CDR1 is LNHDA, CDR2 SQIVND, per germline (reference sequence). V was trimmed by 4 bases and J by 4 bases, leaving 19 bases between them. CDR3 length: 16 residues. The CDR3 region is CASSTFGVSSSYGYTF. The CDR3 bases are TGTGCCAGTAGTACCTTTGGGGTCTCCTCTTCCTATGGCTACACCTTC. Full variable domain (rest looked up from reference TRBV19 and TRBJ1-2): DGGITQSPKYLFRKEGQNVTLSCEQNLNHDAMYWYRQDPGQGLRLIYYSQIVNDFQKGDIAEGYSVSREKKESFPLTVTSAQKNPTAFYLCASSTFGVSSSYGYTFGSGTRLTVV.

The chain has TRBV19 and TRBJ1-1; D uncertain. The CDR3 sequence is 13 residues long. Trimming left V 3 bases short and J 5 bases short, with 10 bases between. The V gene's germline CDR1 is LNHDA and CDR2 SQIVND (reference sequence). The chain's CDR3 is CASSIWEWTEAFF. The CDR3 coding sequence is TGTGCCAGTAGTATCTGGGAATGGACTGAAGCTTTCTTT.

This clone was counted a single time. V is TRBV5-4 and J is TRBJ1-2, with 8 positions matching TRBD1. The V and J ends lost 4 bases and 1 base, in that order; junction bases with no gene match: 12. In germline, CDR1 is SGHNT, CDR2 YYREEE (reference sequence). The CDR3 is 17 residues long. For the CDR3, the DNA is TGTGCCAGCAGCCGCGGCCTCCTGACAGGGGATAACTATGGCTACACCTTC. Translated: CASSRGLLTGDNYGYTF.